Shown below are 26 T cell receptor beta chains from a single sample sequenced in a study of early T cells in non-severe SARS-CoV-2 infection. A single record per CDR3 protein comes from TCRdb applying MiXCR to the 5' RACE reads. Here the sample spans around 80,000 distinct CDR3 sequences, around 15% being singletons. Sequencing was done on a sample of whole blood. Receptors were obtained from an adult who was a healthcare worker with PCR-confirmed SARS-CoV-2 infection or an uninfected control (not recorded which).

The table lists this clonotype with a few counts. The gene calls are TRBV7-6 and TRBJ2-3; possible D gene TRBD1, 6 bases. With 1 base removed from V and 4 bases from J, the gap between germline ends came to 12 bases. The CDR3 extends over 15 amino acids. The V gene's germline CDR1 is SGHVS and CDR2 FNYEAQ. CDR3 loop: CASSLGGRQADTQYF. The CDR3 coding sequence is TGTGCCAGCAGCTTAGGGGGCCGACAGGCAGATACGCAGTATTTT.

This clonotype was seen ten or more times. The chain uses TRBV7-6 and TRBJ2-7; the D gene is possibly TRBD1 (6 bases). The CDR3 runs 14 residues. The germline V gene has CDR1 SGHVS and CDR2 FNYEAQ. Trimming took 0 bases from V and 2 from J, leaving 8 bases between them. CDR3 in DNA: TGTGCCAGCAGCTTAGCCGGGACAACCTACGAGCAGTACTTC. It is translated as CASSLAGTTYEQYF.

The chain carries TRBV6-1 and TRBJ1-2; 7 nucleotides align to TRBD1. CDR1 MNHNS and CDR2 SASEGT come from the germline V gene. The CDR3 has 14 residues. The trim removed 3 bases at V and 3 bases at J, leaving 4 bases unmatched. The CDR3 sequence: CASSDQGEDYGYTF. As DNA, the CDR3 is TGTGCCAGCAGTGATCAGGGGGAAGACTATGGCTACACCTTC.

This clonotype was counted ten times or more. V usage is TRBV7-2 and J usage is TRBJ1-1; 9 bases are a match to TRBD1. CDR3 length equals 15 residues. Unmatched junction bases numbered 6, after V lost 1 base and J lost 6 bases. Germline CDR1 is SGHTA and CDR2 is FQGNSA. The CDR3 DNA sequence: TGTGCCAGCAGCTTAGGGCCGGGACAGGGCGCTGAAGCTTTCTTT. Encoded protein: CASSLGPGQGAEAFF. Full variable domain (outside the CDR3, taken from reference TRBV7-2 and TRBJ1-1): GAGVSQSPSNKVTEKGKDVELRCDPISGHTALYWYRQSLGQGLEFLIYFQGNSAPDKSGLPSDRFSAERTGGSVSTLTIQRTQQEDSAVYLCASSLGPGQGAEAFFGQGTRLTVV.

This clonotype was counted ten times or more. The chain is built from TRBV29-1 and TRBJ2-1; 11 nucleotides align to TRBD2. Germline V gene sequence: CDR1 SQVTM, CDR2 ANQGSEA. The CDR3 has 16 amino acids. The V gene end was trimmed by 6 bases and the J gene end by 0 bases; junction bases not matched to a gene: 7. The CDR3, as DNA: TGCAGCGTAGGTTCCCTAGCGGGGGGCTCCTACAATGAGCAGTTCTTC. It translates to CSVGSLAGGSYNEQFF.

This clonotype was counted at least ten times. The chain links TRBV11-2 to TRBJ2-7; TRBD1 agrees at 8 bases. The CDR3 has 17 residues. CDR1 is SGHAT and CDR2 is FQNNGV in the germline V gene. Germline trimming cut 1 base from V and 3 bases from J; bases unmatched to any gene: 11. The CDR3, as DNA: TGTGCCAGCAGCTTAGTTCGGGGGACAGGACAAATCTACGAGCAGTACTTC. Its translation is CASSLVRGTGQIYEQYF.

This clonotype was seen more than once but under ten times. The rearrangement joins TRBV7-8 to TRBJ2-5, with 7 nucleotides matching TRBD1. Germline CDR1 is SGHVS and CDR2 is FQNEAQ. The CDR3 extends over 13 amino acids. Trimming removed 5 bases from V and 4 bases from J; junction bases left unmatched: 4. CDR3 DNA: TGTGCCAGCAGCCTACAGGGGTTAGAGACCCAGTACTTC. Its protein product is CASSLQGLETQYF.

The rearrangement links TRBV6-2 or TRBV6-3 to TRBJ1-4, with no clear D. This CDR3 region has 13 residues. V was cut by 8 bases and J by 8 bases, with 15 bases left in between. CDR1 and CDR2 from the germline V gene are MNHEY and SVGEGT. The CDR3 is CASSWGGREKLFF. The CDR3 coding sequence is TGTGCCAGCTCCTGGGGAGGGAGAGAAAAACTGTTTTTT.

On this clonotype: A read error may be the cause here, since a much bigger clone is one base away. This chain joins TRBV3-1 and TRBJ2-2; the D is unclear. The V end was cut by 0 bases, the J end by 5 bases, with 16 bases between. The CDR3 has 17 amino acids. Germline assignment: CDR1 LGHDT and CDR2 YNNKEL (reference sequence). CDR3 region: CASSQEVFWGRTGELFF. CDR3 nucleotide sequence: TGTGCCAGCAGCCAAGAGGTCTTCTGGGGTAGAACCGGGGAGCTGTTTTTT.

This clonotype was seen a handful of times. The rearrangement links TRBV18 to TRBJ1-5; 7 positions agree with TRBD1. The CDR3 extends over 14 amino acids. The germline gives CDR1 KGHSH, CDR2 LQKENI. V dropped 6 bases and J dropped 2; count of bases not matched to a gene: 4. The CDR3 here is CASSLGQGNQPQHF. CDR3 sequence (DNA): TGTGCCAGCTCGCTAGGACAGGGCAATCAGCCCCAGCATTTT.

This clonotype was picked up many times. The chain joins TRBV7-2 to TRBJ2-1; unclear D gene. The germline CDR1 and CDR2 sequences are SGHTA and FQGNSA. With 1 base removed from V and 0 bases from J, the gap between germline ends came to 13 bases. The CDR3 runs 17 residues. For the CDR3, the DNA is TGTGCCAGCAGCTTAGGAAGCGTCTCCCTCTCCTACAATGAGCAGTTCTTC. Its translation is CASSLGSVSLSYNEQFF.

This clonotype has at least ten counts. The chain couples TRBV29-1 to TRBJ1-2, with a possible D match to TRBD1 (6 bases). The CDR3 is 13 residues long. The germline gives CDR1 SQVTM, CDR2 ANQGSEA. With 3 bases removed from V and 8 bases from J, the gap between germline ends came to 16 bases. CDR3 DNA sequence: TGCAGCGTTGAGGCAGGGGCAGGGCGGGGCTACACCTTC. Amino acids: CSVEAGAGRGYTF.

The rearrangement uses TRBV6-6 and TRBJ2-5; 10 bases match TRBD2. This CDR3 contains 16 residues. The junction had 4 bases not matched to a gene; V was cut back by 2 bases and J by 1 base. Per germline, CDR1 MNHNY and CDR2 SVGAGI (reference sequence). DNA of the CDR3: TGTGCCAGCAGTTACGCGGTAGCGGGGGGCCAAGAGACCCAGTACTTC. It specifies CASSYAVAGGQETQYF.

The genes are TRBV30 and TRBJ1-2; D remains ambiguous. Deletions cut 8 bases from V and 4 bases from J, with 14 bases between. The CDR3 loop spans 12 amino acids. CDR1 is GTSNPN and CDR2 is SVGIG in the germline V gene (reference sequence). In nucleotides, the CDR3 is TGTGCCGCGACGGTTGGAAGCTATGGCTACACCTTC. It specifies CAATVGSYGYTF.

This clonotype was seen ten or more times. The chain links TRBV12-3 or TRBV12-4 to TRBJ2-5, with D possibly matching TRBD1 (5 bases). Trimming removed 7 bases at V and 5 bases at J, with 17 bases between. The CDR3 is 14 amino acids. This chain's CDR3 is CASNANGARETQYF. The CDR3 DNA follows: TGTGCCAGCAACGCTAATGGGGCGAGGGAGACCCAGTACTTC.

This clonotype was observed a few times. The rearrangement joins TRBV5-3 to TRBJ1-2; D remains unclear. TRBV5-3 is known as an ORF, though its function is uncertain. CDR3 length: 13 amino acids. Trimming took 5 bases from V and 2 from J, leaving 10 bases between them. The CDR3 reads CARSFPRNYGYTF. In DNA form, the CDR3 reads TGTGCCAGAAGTTTCCCGCGGAACTATGGCTACACCTTC.

V and J are TRBV11-2 and TRBJ1-4; unclear D gene. V was trimmed by 5 bases and J by 0 bases, leaving 7 bases between them. Germline V CDR1 and CDR2: SGHAT, FQNNGV. This CDR3 has 14 amino acids. In DNA form, the CDR3 reads TGTGCCAGCAGCCGCGGCGCAACTAATGAAAAACTGTTTTTT. Its translation: CASSRGATNEKLFF.

This clonotype has a count of ten or more. The chain has TRBV3-1 and TRBJ1-6, with TRBD1 as a possible D gene (5 bases). This CDR3 comprises 14 residues. Trimming cost V 3 bases and J 7 bases, with 10 bases left between them. Germline CDR1 is LGHDT and CDR2 is YNNKEL (reference sequence). The CDR3, as DNA: TGTGCCAGCAGCCAGCGGGGCCTCAATTCACCCCTCCACTTT. Translating gives CASSQRGLNSPLHF.

This rearrangement joins TRBV7-8 to TRBJ1-3; 7 positions match TRBD1. From germline, CDR1 is SGHVS and CDR2 FQNEAQ. V was pared by 2 bases and J by 7 bases, with 11 bases of the junction left unmatched. There are 16 residues in the CDR3. The CDR3 DNA sequence: TGTGCCAGCAGCTTATATGGACAGGTGCTGGGCAACACCATATATTTT. Translating it yields CASSLYGQVLGNTIYF.

This clonotype has a handful of counts. This rearrangement joins TRBV29-1 to TRBJ1-1, with D perhaps matching TRBD1 (6 bases). The CDR3 covers 15 residues. Germline lookup yields CDR1 SQVTM and CDR2 ANQGSEA. V was clipped by 6 bases and J by 0 bases, with 17 bases between them. DNA of the CDR3: TGCAGCGTCGACCGGGGGCAGGGGATGAACACTGAAGCTTTCTTT. Its protein product is CSVDRGQGMNTEAFF.

This clonotype was picked up many times. This sequence joins TRBV18 and TRBJ1-1, with a tentative D call TRBD1 (6 bases). The CDR3 loop spans 14 amino acids. V shed 0 bases and J shed 5 bases, with 10 bases lying between them. Germline V gene data show CDR1 as KGHSH and CDR2 as LQKENI. CDR3 nucleotides: TGTGCCAGCTCACCACCAGGGGGAAGTACTGAAGCTTTCTTT. Translated: CASSPPGGSTEAFF.

Ten or more counts support this clonotype. The V and J genes are TRBV12-5 and TRBJ1-5, with no clear D. V lost 6 bases and J 9 bases, leaving 12 bases between the germline ends. CDR1 and CDR2 (germline): LGHNT, FRNRAP. The CDR3 covers 12 residues. The CDR3 sequence is CASGPSSGPQHF. The CDR3 nucleotides are TGTGCTAGTGGGCCTTCCTCGGGGCCCCAGCATTTT.

This chain uses TRBV7-2 with TRBJ2-3; perhaps TRBD2 as D (6 bases). V was shortened by 9 bases and J by 0 bases, with 16 bases between the two germline ends. The germline V gene encodes CDR1 SGHTA and CDR2 FQGNSA. The CDR3 length is 15 residues. In nucleotides, the CDR3 is TGTGCCAGTACCGAGGACGGGGGAAGCACAGATACGCAGTATTTT. Its translation: CASTEDGGSTDTQYF. Together with reference TRBV7-2 and TRBJ2-3, the CDR3 gives the full variable domain: GAGVSQSPSNKVTEKGKDVELRCDPISGHTALYWYRQSLGQGLEFLIYFQGNSAPDKSGLPSDRFSAERTGGSVSTLTIQRTQQEDSAVYLCASTEDGGSTDTQYFGPGTRLTVL.

The CDR3 protein is CASSLRTGGAKETQYF. In DNA, the CDR3 is TGTGCCAGCAGCCTGCGGACGGGGGGCGCCAAAGAGACCCAGTACTTC. The V and J genes are TRBV3-1 and TRBJ2-5; D perhaps matches TRBD2 (7 bases). The CDR3 is made up of 16 amino acids. V was cut by 4 bases and J by 3 bases, with 18 bases left in between. Germline-derived CDR1 and CDR2 are LGHDT and YNNKEL (reference sequence).

This clonotype was seen many times. The chain has TRBV12-3 or TRBV12-4 and TRBJ2-2; no firm D call. Trimming removed 5 bases from V and 6 bases from J, with 13 bases in between. This CDR3 contains 14 residues. The CDR3 sequence is CASSALSVAGELFF. DNA of the CDR3: TGTGCCAGCAGTGCCCTTTCGGTCGCCGGGGAGCTGTTTTTT.

This clonotype was detected ten times or more. V and J are TRBV6-4 and TRBJ1-2, with TRBD1 identical over 9 bases. Germline CDR1 reads MRHNA; CDR2 reads SNTAGT. The CDR3 covers 15 residues. After removal of 5 bases from V and 5 bases from J, the junction contained 9 bases not matched to a gene. This CDR3 is CASSNTGGALYGYTF. The CDR3 DNA sequence: TGTGCCAGCAGTAACACAGGGGGCGCGTTGTATGGCTACACCTTC.